These T cell receptor beta chains were read from a single sample in a study of tumor and adjacent non-tumor tissue in lung cancer. Each CDR3 protein gets one entry after TCRdb re-called the multiplex PCR reads with MiXCR. The sample holds some 99,000 distinct CDR3 sequences, over 55% seen once. The specimen was distant non-tumor lung tissue. The source is a man aged 60 to 75 with non-small cell lung cancer. The CDR3 runs from the conserved cysteine through the conserved F or W. The D gene is left open where the match is weak. Some rows mark clone size as missing; the rest say once, few, many or name a class of expanded clone.

clone size	V gene	J gene	CDR3 length	D gene	CDR3 protein	CDR3 DNA
NA	TRBV20-1	TRBJ2-7	14	TRBD1	CNARSTGAGYEQYF	TGCAATGCTAGGTCGACAGGGGCGGGGTACGAGCAGTACTTC
NA	TRBV7-9	TRBJ2-7	12	NA	CASSWKGTKQYF	TGTGCCAGCAGCTGGAAAGGGACCAAGCAGTACTTC
many	TRBV28	TRBJ2-1	16	NA	CASSLPSARPGNEQFF	TGTGCCAGCAGTTTGCCCAGCGCCAGGCCTGGCAATGAGCAGTTCTTC
few	TRBV11-2	TRBJ2-5	15	TRBD2	CASSISPGTSGTQYF	TGTGCCAGCAGCATTAGCCCCGGGACTAGCGGGACCCAGTACTTC
NA	TRBV12-3/TRBV12-4	TRBJ1-4	15	NA	CASTDWGRDGEKLFF	TGTGCCAGCACGGACTGGGGGCGAGACGGTGAAAAACTGTTTTTT
many	TRBV12-5	TRBJ2-3	14	NA	CASASRTSTDTQYF	TGTGCTAGTGCTTCCCGGACGTCCACAGATACGCAGTATTTT
NA	TRBV6-1	TRBJ2-1	13	NA	CASSPNIYNEQFF	TGCGCCAGCAGTCCAAACATCTACAATGAGCAGTTCTTC
NA	TRBV13	TRBJ1-4	14	NA	CASSLGHTYEKLFF	TGCGCCAGCAGCTTAGGCCATACTTATGAAAAACTGTTTTTT
NA	TRBV12-5	TRBJ1-6	13	NA	CASGLGGDSPIHF	TGCGCTAGTGGTTTGGGCGGAGATTCACCCATCCACTTT
once	TRBV11-3	TRBJ2-7	15	TRBD2	CASGRDSGSSYEQYF	TGTGCCAGTGGGAGGGATAGCGGGAGCTCTTACGAGCAGTACTTC
many	TRBV6-5	TRBJ1-1	15	TRBD1	CASSPPGQANRRAFF	TGTGCCAGCAGTCCACCCGGACAGGCGAATCGTAGGGCTTTCTTT
NA	TRBV29-1	TRBJ2-1	16	TRBD2	CSVEEPLRTSGSEQFF	TGCAGCGTTGAAGAGCCCCTGAGGACTAGCGGGAGTGAGCAGTTCTTC
few	TRBV6-5	TRBJ2-2	15	TRBD1	CASRDGTGTTGELVF	TGTGCCAGCAGAGACGGGACAGGGACCACCGGGGAGCTGGTTTTT
NA	TRBV6-6	TRBJ1-5	14	NA	CASTYGDGNQSQHF	TGTGCTAGTACCTACGGTGATGGCAATCAGTCCCAGCATTTT
NA	TRBV12-3/TRBV12-4	TRBJ2-5	11	NA	CASSGIWTAVF	TGCGCCAGCAGTGGAATCTGGACGGCCGTCTTC
many	TRBV4-1	TRBJ1-1	16	NA	CASSLGRSLMNTEAFF	TGCGCCAGCAGCCTCGGCCGAAGTCTCATGAACACTGAAGCTTTCTTT
few	TRBV11-2	TRBJ2-1	15	TRBD2	CVSSPDCAGAGEQFF	TGTGTCAGCAGCCCCGACTGCGCGGGAGCTGGAGAGCAGTTCTTC
NA	TRBV24-1	TRBJ2-2	14	TRBD1	CATSTGAGTGELFF	TGTGCCACCAGTACAGGGGCGGGCACCGGGGAGCTGTTTTTT
many	TRBV6-2/TRBV6-3	TRBJ1-6	16	TRBD1	CASSATGTVYNSPLHF	TGTGCCAGCAGTGCAACCGGGACAGTCTATAATTCACCCCTCCACTTT
many	TRBV5-4	TRBJ2-3	13	NA	CASSPQSTDTQYF	TGTGCCAGCAGCCCCCAAAGCACAGATACGCAGTATTTT
NA	TRBV20-1	TRBJ2-5	13	NA	CSAAPARDETQHF	TGCAGTGCCGCCCCAGCGAGGGATGAGACCCAGCACTTC
NA	TRBV11-3	TRBJ2-1	13	NA	CASSLEGEYEQFF	TGTGCCAGCAGCTTAGAGGGGGAGTATGAGCAGTTCTTC
NA	TRBV11-3	TRBJ1-3	13	NA	CANRQDSGHTIYF	TGTGCCAACCGACAAGACTCTGGACACACCATATATTTT
NA	TRBV29-1	TRBJ1-1	13	NA	CIAFLPENTEAFF	TGCATCGCTTTTTTACCGGAGAACACTGAAGCTTTCTTT
NA	TRBV6-6	TRBJ1-3	15	TRBD1	CASSWGQGTGITIYF	TGTGCCAGCAGTTGGGGACAGGGGACGGGAATCACCATATATTTT
NA	TRBV7-8	TRBJ2-5	20	NA	CASCLASLRQGGLGRETQYF	TGTGCCAGCTGCTTAGCTAGTTTGAGACAGGGAGGTTTAGGCCGAGAGACCCAGTACTTC